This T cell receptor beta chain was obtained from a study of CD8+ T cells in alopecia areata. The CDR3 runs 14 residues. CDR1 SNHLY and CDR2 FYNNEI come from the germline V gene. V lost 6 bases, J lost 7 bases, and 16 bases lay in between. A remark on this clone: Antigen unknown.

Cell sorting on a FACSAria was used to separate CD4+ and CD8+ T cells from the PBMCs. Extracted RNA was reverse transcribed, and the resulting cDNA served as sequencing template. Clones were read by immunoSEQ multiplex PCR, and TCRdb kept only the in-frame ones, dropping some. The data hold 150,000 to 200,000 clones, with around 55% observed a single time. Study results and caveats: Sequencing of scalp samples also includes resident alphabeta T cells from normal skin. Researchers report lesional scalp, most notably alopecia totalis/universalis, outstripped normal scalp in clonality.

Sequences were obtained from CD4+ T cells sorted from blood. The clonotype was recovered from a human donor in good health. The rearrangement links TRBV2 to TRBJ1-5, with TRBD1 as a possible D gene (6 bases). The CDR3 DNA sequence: TGTGCCAGCAGCCCACAGGGTCTGGGGCAGCCCCAGCATTTT. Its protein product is CASSPQGLGQPQHF.